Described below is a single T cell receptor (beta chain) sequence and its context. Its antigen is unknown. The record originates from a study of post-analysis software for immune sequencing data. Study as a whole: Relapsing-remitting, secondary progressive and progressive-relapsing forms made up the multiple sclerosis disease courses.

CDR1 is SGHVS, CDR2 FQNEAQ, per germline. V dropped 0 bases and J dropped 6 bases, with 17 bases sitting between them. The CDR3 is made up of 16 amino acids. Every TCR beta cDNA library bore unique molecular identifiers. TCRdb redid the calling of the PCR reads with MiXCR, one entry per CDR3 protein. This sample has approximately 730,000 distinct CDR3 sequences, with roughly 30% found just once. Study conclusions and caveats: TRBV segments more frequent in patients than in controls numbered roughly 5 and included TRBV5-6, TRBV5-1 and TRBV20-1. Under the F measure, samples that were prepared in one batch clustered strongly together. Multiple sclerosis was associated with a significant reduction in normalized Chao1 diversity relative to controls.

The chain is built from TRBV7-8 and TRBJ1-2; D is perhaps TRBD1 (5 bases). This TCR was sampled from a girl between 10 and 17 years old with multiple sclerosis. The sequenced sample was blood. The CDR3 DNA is TGTGCCAGCAGCTTAGCTGAGGGAGGGACTTGGGATGGCTACACCTTC. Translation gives CASSLAEGGTWDGYTF.